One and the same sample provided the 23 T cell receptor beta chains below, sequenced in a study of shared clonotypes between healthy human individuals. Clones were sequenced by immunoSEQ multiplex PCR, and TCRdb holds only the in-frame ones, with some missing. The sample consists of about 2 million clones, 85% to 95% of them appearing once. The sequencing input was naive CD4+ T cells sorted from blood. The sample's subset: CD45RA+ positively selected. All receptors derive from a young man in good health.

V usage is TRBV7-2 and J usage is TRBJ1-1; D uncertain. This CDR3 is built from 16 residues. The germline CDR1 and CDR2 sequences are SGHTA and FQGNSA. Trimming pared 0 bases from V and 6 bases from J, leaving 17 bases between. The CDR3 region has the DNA TGTGCCAGCAGCTTAGCGGCAGGCGTTGGAAACGCTGAAGCTTTCTTT. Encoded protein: CASSLAAGVGNAEAFF.

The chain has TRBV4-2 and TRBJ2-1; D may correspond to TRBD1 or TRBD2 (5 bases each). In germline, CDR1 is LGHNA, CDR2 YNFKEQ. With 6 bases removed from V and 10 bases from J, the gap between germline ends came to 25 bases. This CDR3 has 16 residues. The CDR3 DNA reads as TGTGCCAGCAGGCTTTACCCGGGACCCGGGTTAGGCGAGCAGTTCTTC. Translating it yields CASRLYPGPGLGEQFF.

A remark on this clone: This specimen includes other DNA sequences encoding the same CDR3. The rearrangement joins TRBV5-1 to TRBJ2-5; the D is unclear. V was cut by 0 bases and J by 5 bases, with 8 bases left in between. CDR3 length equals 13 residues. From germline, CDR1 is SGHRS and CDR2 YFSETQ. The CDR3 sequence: CASSLEGAETQYF. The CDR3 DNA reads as TGCGCCAGCAGCTTGGAAGGAGCGGAGACCCAGTACTTC.

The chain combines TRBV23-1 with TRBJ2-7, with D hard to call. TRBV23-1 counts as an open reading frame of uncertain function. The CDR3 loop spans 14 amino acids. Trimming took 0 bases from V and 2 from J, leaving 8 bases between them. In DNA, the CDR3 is TGCGCCAGCAGTCAATCTGGCAAGGCCTACGAGCAGTACTTC. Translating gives CASSQSGKAYEQYF.

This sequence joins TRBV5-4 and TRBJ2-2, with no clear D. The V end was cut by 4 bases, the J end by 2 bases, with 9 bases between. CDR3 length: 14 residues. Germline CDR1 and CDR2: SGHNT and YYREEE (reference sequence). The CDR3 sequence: CASSIDFNTGELFF. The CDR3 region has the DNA TGTGCCAGCAGCATAGACTTTAACACCGGGGAGCTGTTTTTT.

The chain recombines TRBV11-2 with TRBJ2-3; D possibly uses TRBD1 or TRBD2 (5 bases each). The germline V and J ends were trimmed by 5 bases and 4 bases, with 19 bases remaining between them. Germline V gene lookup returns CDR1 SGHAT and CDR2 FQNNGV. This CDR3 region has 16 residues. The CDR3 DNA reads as TGTGCCAGCAGCAACCCCGGGACGGCGCAACCAGATACGCAGTATTTT. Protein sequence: CASSNPGTAQPDTQYF. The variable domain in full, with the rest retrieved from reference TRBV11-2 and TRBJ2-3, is EAGVAQSPRYKIIEKRQSVAFWCNPISGHATLYWYQQILGQGPKLLIQFQNNGVVDDSQLPKDRFSAERLKGVDSTLKIQPAKLEDSAVYLCASSNPGTAQPDTQYFGPGTRLTVL.

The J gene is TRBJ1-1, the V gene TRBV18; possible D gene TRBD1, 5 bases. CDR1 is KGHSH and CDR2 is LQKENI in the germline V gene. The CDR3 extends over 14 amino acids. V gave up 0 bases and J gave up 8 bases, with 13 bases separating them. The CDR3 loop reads CASSPPAWGLEAFF. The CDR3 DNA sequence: TGTGCCAGCTCACCACCGGCGTGGGGCTTAGAAGCTTTCTTT.

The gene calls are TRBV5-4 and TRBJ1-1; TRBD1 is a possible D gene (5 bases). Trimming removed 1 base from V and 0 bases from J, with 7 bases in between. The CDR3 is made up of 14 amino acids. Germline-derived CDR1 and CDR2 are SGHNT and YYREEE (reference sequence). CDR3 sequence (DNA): TGTGCCAGCAGCTTGATGACAGTGAACACTGAAGCTTTCTTT. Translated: CASSLMTVNTEAFF.

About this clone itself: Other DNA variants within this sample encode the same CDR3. CDR3 region: CASSLDREEKLFF. DNA for the CDR3: TGTGCCAGCAGCTTGGACAGGGAGGAAAAACTGTTTTTT. This sequence joins TRBV5-4 and TRBJ1-4; a weak D match, TRBD1 (6 bases). CDR1 and CDR2 from the germline V gene are SGHNT and YYREEE (reference sequence). This CDR3 spans 13 amino acids. V lost 0 bases to trimming and J lost 8 bases, with 8 bases between them. The whole variable domain, filled in from reference TRBV5-4 and TRBJ1-4, reads ETGVTQSPTHLIKTRGQQVTLRCSSQSGHNTVSWYQQALGQGPQFIFQYYREEENGRGNFPPRFSGLQFPNYSSELNVNALELDDSALYLCASSLDREEKLFFGSGTQLSVL.

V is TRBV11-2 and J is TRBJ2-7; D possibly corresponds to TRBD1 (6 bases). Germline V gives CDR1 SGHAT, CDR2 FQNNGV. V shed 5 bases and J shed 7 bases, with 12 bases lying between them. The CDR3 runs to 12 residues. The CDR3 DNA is TGTGCCAGCAGCCTACAGGGCTGGGAGCAGTACTTC. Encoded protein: CASSLQGWEQYF. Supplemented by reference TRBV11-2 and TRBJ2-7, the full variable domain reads EAGVAQSPRYKIIEKRQSVAFWCNPISGHATLYWYQQILGQGPKLLIQFQNNGVVDDSQLPKDRFSAERLKGVDSTLKIQPAKLEDSAVYLCASSLQGWEQYFGPGTRLTVT.

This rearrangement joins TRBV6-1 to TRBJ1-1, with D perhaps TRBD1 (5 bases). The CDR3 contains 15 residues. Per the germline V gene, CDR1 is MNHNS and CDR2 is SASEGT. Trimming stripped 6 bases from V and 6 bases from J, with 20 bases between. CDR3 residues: CASSPTPGLAAEAFF. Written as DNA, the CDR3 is TGTGCCAGCAGCCCAACCCCGGGGCTGGCGGCTGAAGCTTTCTTT.

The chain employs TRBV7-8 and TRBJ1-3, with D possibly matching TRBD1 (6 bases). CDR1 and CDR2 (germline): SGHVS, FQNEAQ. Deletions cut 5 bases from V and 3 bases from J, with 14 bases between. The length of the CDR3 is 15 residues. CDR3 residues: CASSAPGGNGNTIYF. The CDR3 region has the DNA TGTGCCAGCAGCGCCCCGGGGGGCAATGGAAACACCATATATTTT.

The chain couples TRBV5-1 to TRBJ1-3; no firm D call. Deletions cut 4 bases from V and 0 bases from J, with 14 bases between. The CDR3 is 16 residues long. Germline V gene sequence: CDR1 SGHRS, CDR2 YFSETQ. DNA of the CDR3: TGCGCCAGCAGCGCACATCACAGTGACTCTGGAAACACCATATATTTT. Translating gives CASSAHHSDSGNTIYF.

CDR3 DNA sequence: TGCGCCAGCAGCTTGAGACTAGCGGGAGCGCCTAGCACAGATACGCAGTATTTT. As protein: CASSLRLAGAPSTDTQYF. The rearrangement links TRBV5-1 to TRBJ2-3, with 12 bases aligning to TRBD2. The V gene's germline CDR1 is SGHRS and CDR2 YFSETQ. This CDR3 spans 18 amino acids. The V and J ends lost 1 base and 0 bases, in that order; junction bases with no gene match: 6.

The CDR3 bases are TGTGCCAGCAGGGAATCTGGGGACGGTACTGGCTACACCTTC. Protein product: CASRESGDGTGYTF. This chain connects TRBV6-1 to TRBJ1-2, with D maybe TRBD1 (5 bases). The CDR3 runs to 14 residues. Germline assignment: CDR1 MNHNS and CDR2 SASEGT. The V end was cut by 6 bases, the J end by 7 bases, with 18 bases between.

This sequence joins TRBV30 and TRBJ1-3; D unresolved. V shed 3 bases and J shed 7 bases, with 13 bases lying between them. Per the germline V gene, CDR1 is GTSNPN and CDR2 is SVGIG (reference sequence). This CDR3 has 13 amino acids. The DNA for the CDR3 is TGTGCCTGGAGGTGGCGAGCCAGGAACACCATATATTTT. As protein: CAWRWRARNTIYF.

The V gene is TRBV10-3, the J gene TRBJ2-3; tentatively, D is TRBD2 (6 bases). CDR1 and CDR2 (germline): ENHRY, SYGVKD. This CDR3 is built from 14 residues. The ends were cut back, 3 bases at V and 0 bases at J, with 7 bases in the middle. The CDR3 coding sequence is TGTGCCATCAGTGACGGGGGTAGCACAGATACGCAGTATTTT. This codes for CAISDGGSTDTQYF.

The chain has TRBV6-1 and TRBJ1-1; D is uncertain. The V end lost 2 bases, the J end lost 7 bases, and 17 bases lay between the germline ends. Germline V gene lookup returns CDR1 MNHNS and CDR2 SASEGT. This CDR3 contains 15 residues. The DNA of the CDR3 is TGTGCCAGCAGTGAATATAGAATCGGAAGGAATGAAGCTTTCTTT. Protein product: CASSEYRIGRNEAFF.

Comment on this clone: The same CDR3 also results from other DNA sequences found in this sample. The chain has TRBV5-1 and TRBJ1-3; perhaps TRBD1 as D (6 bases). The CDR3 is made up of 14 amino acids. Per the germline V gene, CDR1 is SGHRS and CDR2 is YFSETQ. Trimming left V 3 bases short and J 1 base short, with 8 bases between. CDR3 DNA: TGCGCCAGCAGCTCTCAGGGGTCTGGAAACACCATATATTTT. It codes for CASSSQGSGNTIYF. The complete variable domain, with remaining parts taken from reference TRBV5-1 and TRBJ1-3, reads KAGVTQTPRYLIKTRGQQVTLSCSPISGHRSVSWYQQTPGQGLQFLFEYFSETQRNKGNFPGRFSGRQFSNSRSEMNVSTLELGDSALYLCASSSQGSGNTIYFGEGSWLTVV.

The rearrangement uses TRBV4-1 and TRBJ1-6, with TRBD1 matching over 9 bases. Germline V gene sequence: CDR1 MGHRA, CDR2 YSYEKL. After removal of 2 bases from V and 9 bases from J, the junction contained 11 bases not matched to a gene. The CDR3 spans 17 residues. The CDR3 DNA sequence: TGCGCCAGCAGCCAAACAGGGGGCCCAGCCAATAGTTCACCCCTCCACTTT. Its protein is CASSQTGGPANSSPLHF.

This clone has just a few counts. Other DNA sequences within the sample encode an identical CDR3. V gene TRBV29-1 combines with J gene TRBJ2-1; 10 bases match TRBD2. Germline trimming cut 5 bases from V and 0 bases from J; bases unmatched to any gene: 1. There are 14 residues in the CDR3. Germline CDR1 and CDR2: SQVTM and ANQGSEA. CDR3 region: CSVSSGSSYNEQFF. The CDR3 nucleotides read TGCAGCGTTTCTAGCGGGAGCTCCTACAATGAGCAGTTCTTC.

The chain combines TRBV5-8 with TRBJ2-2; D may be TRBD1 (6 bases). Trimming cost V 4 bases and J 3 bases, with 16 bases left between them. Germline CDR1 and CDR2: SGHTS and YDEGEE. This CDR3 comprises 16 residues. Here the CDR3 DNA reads TGTGCCAGCAGCCGTCGCAGGGGCTCCGACACCGGGGAGCTGTTTTTT. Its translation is CASSRRRGSDTGELFF.

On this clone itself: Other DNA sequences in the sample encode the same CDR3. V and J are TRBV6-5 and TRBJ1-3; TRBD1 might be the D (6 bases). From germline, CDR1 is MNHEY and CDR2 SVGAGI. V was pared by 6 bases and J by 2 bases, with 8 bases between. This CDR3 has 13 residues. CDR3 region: CASRRTAGNTIYF. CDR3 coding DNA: TGTGCCAGCAGAAGGACAGCTGGAAACACCATATATTTT.